This entry concerns a single TCR beta chain. Its antigen remains unknown. The data are from a study of cytomegalovirus exposure and HLA in healthy donors. The PCR employed 60 Vbeta primers together with 13 Jbeta primers. TCRdb's copy holds only in-frame clones and misses some; the assay was immunoSEQ multiplex PCR. This sample carries roughly 50,000 clones, with 2.1% going to the ten biggest clones. Findings of the study overall: A cluster of highly shared sequence variants was likely a sequencing artifact. Based on reports, TCR beta sequences accurately predicted HLA-A and HLA-B alleles for most subjects.

CDR3 length: 15 amino acids. Germline V gene sequence: CDR1 SQVTM, CDR2 ANQGSEA. The V gene end was trimmed by 6 bases and the J gene end by 7 bases; junction bases not matched to a gene: 8. The origin of this receptor is a woman aged 40-49 years in good health and CMV-seronegative. The chain carries TRBV29-1 and TRBJ2-2; 13 nucleotides agree with TRBD2. The sample comprised PBMCs. The CDR3 is CSVRLAGGLYGELFF. DNA of the CDR3: TGCAGCGTACGACTAGCGGGAGGACTTTACGGGGAGCTGTTTTTT.